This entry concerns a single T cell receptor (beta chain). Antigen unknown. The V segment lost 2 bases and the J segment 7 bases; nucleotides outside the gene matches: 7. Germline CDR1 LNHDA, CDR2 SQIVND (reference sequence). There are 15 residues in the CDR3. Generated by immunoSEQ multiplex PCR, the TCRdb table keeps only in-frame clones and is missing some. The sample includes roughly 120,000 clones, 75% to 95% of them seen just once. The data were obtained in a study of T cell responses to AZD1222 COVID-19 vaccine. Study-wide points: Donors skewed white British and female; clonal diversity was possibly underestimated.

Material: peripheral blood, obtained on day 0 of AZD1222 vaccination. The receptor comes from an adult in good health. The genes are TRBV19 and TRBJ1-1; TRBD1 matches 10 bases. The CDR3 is CASSIRGTGAFEAFF. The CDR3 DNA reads TGTGCCAGTAGTATACGCGGGACAGGGGCTTTTGAAGCTTTCTTT.